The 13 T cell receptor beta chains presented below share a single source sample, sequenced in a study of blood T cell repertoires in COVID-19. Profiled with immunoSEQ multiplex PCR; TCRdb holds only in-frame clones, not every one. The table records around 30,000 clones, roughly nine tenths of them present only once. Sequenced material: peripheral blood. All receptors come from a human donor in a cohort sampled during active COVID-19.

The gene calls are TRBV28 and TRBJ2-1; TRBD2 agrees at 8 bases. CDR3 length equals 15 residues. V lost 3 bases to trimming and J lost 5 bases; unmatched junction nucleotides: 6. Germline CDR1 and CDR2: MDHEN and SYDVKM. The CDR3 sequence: CASSLALAGNNEQFF. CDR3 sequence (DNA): TGTGCCAGCAGTTTGGCTCTAGCGGGTAACAATGAGCAGTTCTTC.

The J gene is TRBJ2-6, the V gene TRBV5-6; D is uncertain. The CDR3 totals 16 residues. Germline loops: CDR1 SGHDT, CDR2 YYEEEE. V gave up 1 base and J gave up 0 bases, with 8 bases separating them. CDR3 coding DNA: TGTGCCAGCAGCTTGAGAGTACTCTCTGGGGCCAACGTCCTGACTTTC. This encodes CASSLRVLSGANVLTF.

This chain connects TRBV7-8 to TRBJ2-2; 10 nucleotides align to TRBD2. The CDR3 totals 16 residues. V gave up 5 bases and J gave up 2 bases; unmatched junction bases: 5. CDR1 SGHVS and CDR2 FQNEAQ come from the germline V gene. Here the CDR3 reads CASSIRTSGNTGELFF. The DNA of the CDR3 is TGTGCCAGCAGCATTAGGACTAGCGGCAACACCGGGGAGCTGTTTTTT.

For the CDR3, the DNA is TGTGCCAGCAGCCTTCCGACAGACGGCAATCAGCCCCAGCATTTT. This encodes CASSLPTDGNQPQHF. The chain recombines TRBV6-5 with TRBJ1-5, with TRBD1 as a possible D gene (5 bases). V dropped 6 bases and J dropped 2 bases, with 14 bases sitting between them. Germline lookup yields CDR1 MNHEY and CDR2 SVGAGI. CDR3 size: 15 residues.

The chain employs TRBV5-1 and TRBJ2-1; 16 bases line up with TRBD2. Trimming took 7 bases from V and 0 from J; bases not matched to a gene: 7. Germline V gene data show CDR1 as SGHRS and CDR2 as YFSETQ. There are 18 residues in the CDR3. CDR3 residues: CASSGLAGGPGSYNEQFF. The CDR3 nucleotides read TGCGCCAGCTCGGGACTAGCGGGGGGGCCAGGCTCCTACAATGAGCAGTTCTTC.

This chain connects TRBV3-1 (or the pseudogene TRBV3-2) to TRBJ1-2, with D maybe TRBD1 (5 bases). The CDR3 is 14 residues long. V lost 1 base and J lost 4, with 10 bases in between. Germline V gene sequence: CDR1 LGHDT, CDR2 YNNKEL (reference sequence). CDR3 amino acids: CASSQAGLSYGYTF. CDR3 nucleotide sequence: TGTGCCAGCAGCCAAGCGGGACTGAGCTATGGCTACACCTTC.

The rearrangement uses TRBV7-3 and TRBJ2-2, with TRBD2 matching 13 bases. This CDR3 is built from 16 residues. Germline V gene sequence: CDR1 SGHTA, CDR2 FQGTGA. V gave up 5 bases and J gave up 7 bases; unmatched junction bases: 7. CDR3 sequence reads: CASSQGLAGEVGELFF. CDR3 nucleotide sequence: TGTGCCAGCAGCCAAGGACTAGCGGGAGAGGTCGGGGAGCTGTTTTTT. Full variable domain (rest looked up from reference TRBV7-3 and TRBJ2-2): GAGVSQTPSNKVTEKGKYVELRCDPISGHTALYWYRQSLGQGPEFLIYFQGTGAADDSGLPNDRFFAVRPEGSVSTLKIQRTERGDSAVYLCASSQGLAGEVGELFFGEGSRLTVL.

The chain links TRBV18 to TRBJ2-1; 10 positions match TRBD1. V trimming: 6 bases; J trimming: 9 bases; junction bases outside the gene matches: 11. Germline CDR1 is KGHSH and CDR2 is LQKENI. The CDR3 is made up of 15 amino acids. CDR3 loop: CASSRNRQGAGEQFF. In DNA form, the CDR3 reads TGTGCCAGCTCGCGCAATAGACAGGGGGCGGGTGAGCAGTTCTTC.

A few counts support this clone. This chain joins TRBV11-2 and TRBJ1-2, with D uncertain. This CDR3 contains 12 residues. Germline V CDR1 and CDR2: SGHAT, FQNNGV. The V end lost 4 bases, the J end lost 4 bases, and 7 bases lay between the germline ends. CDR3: CASSWRLYGYTF. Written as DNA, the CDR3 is TGTGCCAGCAGCTGGCGGCTCTATGGCTACACCTTC.

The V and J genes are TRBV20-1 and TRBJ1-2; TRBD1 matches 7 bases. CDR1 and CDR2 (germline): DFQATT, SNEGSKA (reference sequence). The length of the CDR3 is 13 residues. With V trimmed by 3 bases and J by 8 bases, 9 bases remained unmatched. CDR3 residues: CSASSQGPGGYTF. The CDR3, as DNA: TGCAGTGCTAGTTCACAGGGGCCGGGCGGCTACACCTTC.

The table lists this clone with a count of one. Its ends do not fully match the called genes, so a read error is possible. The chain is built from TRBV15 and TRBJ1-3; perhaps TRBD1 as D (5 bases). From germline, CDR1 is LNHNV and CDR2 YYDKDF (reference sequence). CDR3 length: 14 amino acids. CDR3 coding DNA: TGTGCCACCGGCAGGGAACAGACTGGAAACACCATATATTTT. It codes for CATGREQTGNTIYF.

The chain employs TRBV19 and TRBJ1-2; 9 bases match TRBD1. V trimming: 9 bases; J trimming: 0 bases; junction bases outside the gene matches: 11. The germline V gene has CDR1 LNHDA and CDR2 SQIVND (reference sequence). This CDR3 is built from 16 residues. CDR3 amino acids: CASEGQGTITNYGYTF. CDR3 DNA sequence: TGTGCCAGCGAGGGACAGGGAACCATAACTAACTATGGCTACACCTTC. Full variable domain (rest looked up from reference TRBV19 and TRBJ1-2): DGGITQSPKYLFRKEGQNVTLSCEQNLNHDAMYWYRQDPGQGLRLIYYSQIVNDFQKGDIAEGYSVSREKKESFPLTVTSAQKNPTAFYLCASEGQGTITNYGYTFGSGTRLTVV.

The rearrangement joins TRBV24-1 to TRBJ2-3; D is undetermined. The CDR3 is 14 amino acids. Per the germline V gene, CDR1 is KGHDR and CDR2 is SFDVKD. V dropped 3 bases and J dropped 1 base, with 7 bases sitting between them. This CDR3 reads CATSDRLRTDTQYF. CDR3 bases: TGTGCCACCAGTGATCGACTCCGCACAGATACGCAGTATTTT.